Each of the 32 T cell receptor beta chains below was sequenced from the same sample in a study of CD8 T cells in ankylosing spondylitis (TCRdb year 2017). The library came from 5' RACE. The sample was run on an Illumina HiSeq 2500. The raw public reads went through TCRdb reprocessing: fastp at Q25, MiXCR clone calling, in-frame beta chains kept. Rows are combined by CDR3 protein, so each entry shows the most common genes and DNA. This sample lists about 240,000 distinct CDR3 sequences; roughly 8.6% were detected once. Around 7% of the sample rests with the top ten. Sequencing was done on a sample of blood, either unsorted or a sorted T cell fraction (not recorded which). The receptor set was obtained from a male donor with ankylosing spondylitis or in good health (not recorded which).

At least ten counts were recorded for this clonotype. The V gene is TRBV12-3 or TRBV12-4, the J gene TRBJ2-5; unclear D gene. The CDR3 totals 14 residues. Trimming cost V 3 bases and J 5 bases, with 13 bases left between them. The CDR3 is CASSFDRPAETQYF. The CDR3 nucleotides are TGTGCCAGCAGTTTTGACCGCCCCGCGGAGACCCAGTACTTC.

Turning to this clonotype: At one end the junction does not follow the germline gene, possibly because of a read error. The chain has TRBV3-1 and TRBJ2-7; 12 nucleotides agree with TRBD2. Germline assignment: CDR1 LGHDT and CDR2 YNNKEL (reference sequence). The CDR3 loop spans 17 amino acids. CDR3 coding DNA: TGTGCCAGCTGCCATGAGACTAGCGGGGGACATATCTACGAGCAGTACTTC. Protein sequence: CASCHETSGGHIYEQYF.

This clonotype has ten or more counts. V and J are TRBV5-1 and TRBJ2-6; D gene unclear. Germline lookup yields CDR1 SGHRS and CDR2 YFSETQ. The CDR3 runs to 15 residues. V was trimmed by 4 bases and J by 1 base, leaving 9 bases between them. CDR3 nucleotides: TGCGCCAGCAGCCCGTGGGCTTCTGGGGCCAACGTCCTGACTTTC. Translating it yields CASSPWASGANVLTF.

There are many counts of this clonotype. The chain combines TRBV6-1 with TRBJ2-1, with 12 bases that match TRBD2. V gave up 2 bases and J gave up 9 bases; unmatched junction bases: 5. The length of the CDR3 is 15 residues. CDR1 is MNHNS and CDR2 is SASEGT in the germline V gene. In nucleotides, the CDR3 is TGTGCCAGCAGTGAAAGGACTAGCGGGACGGTTGAGCAGTTCTTC. Protein: CASSERTSGTVEQFF.

This clonotype appeared a few times. The V and J genes are TRBV7-2 and TRBJ1-2; 9 nucleotides align to TRBD1. There are 15 residues in the CDR3. CDR1 is SGHTA, CDR2 FQGNSA, per germline. V shed 4 bases, J shed 7 bases, and the junction held 10 bases outside the gene matches. CDR3 sequence reads: CASSSASQGAGGYTF. The CDR3 DNA sequence: TGTGCCAGCAGCTCAGCCTCACAGGGGGCTGGTGGCTACACCTTC.

This sequence joins TRBV5-5 and TRBJ2-7, with D uncertain. The CDR3 is 15 residues long. V dropped 3 bases and J dropped 2 bases, with 15 bases sitting between them. Per germline, CDR1 SGHKS and CDR2 YYEKEE (reference sequence). CDR3 sequence (DNA): TGTGCCAGCAGCTACAGACATCCTTCCCCCTACGAGCAGTACTTC. Encoded protein: CASSYRHPSPYEQYF.

This clonotype appeared many times. J is TRBJ1-5 and V is TRBV7-2, with no clear D. This CDR3 has 14 amino acids. Germline CDR1 is SGHTA and CDR2 is FQGNSA. Between the trimmed V and J ends, which lost 5 bases and 0 bases, there was a span of 8 bases. CDR3: CASSELTSNQPQHF. CDR3 DNA sequence: TGTGCCAGCAGCGAACTTACTAGCAATCAGCCCCAGCATTTT.

This clonotype was seen ten or more times. This chain connects TRBV28 to TRBJ2-1; D remains unclear. Germline loops: CDR1 MDHEN, CDR2 SYDVKM. The length of the CDR3 is 13 residues. The germline V and J ends were trimmed by 0 bases and 4 bases, with 4 bases remaining between them. CDR3 loop: CASSLWGYNEQFF. The CDR3 DNA follows: TGTGCCAGCAGTTTATGGGGGTACAATGAGCAGTTCTTC.

This clonotype showed up just a few times. The CDR3 spells CASSLATAPRGTDTQYF. The CDR3 nucleotides are TGCGCCAGCAGCTTAGCGACGGCCCCGCGTGGAACAGATACGCAGTATTTT. The chain employs TRBV5-1 and TRBJ2-3; D uncertain. Trimming cost V 2 bases and J 3 bases, with 19 bases left between them. Germline V CDR1 and CDR2: SGHRS, YFSETQ. The CDR3 sequence is 17 residues long.

On this clonotype itself: This may arise from a read error, as a much more abundant clone is one base away. This chain connects TRBV12-3 or TRBV12-4 to TRBJ2-7; D is possibly TRBD1 (5 bases). The end of the DNA aligns better with TRBJ2-1, so the J call may be wrong. This CDR3 has 14 amino acids. CDR3 sequence reads: CASSLRASSHEQFF. The CDR3 region has the DNA TGTGCCAGCAGTCTCAGGGCGTCTTCTCACGAGCAGTTCTTC.

The rearrangement joins TRBV6-2 or TRBV6-3 to TRBJ1-5, with a weak D call TRBD1 (5 bases). CDR1 is MNHEY and CDR2 is SVGEGT in the germline V gene. The V gene lost 4 bases and the J gene lost 1 base, with 11 bases spanning the gap. The CDR3 is made up of 15 amino acids. Written as DNA, the CDR3 is TGTGCCAGCAGTTGGGGGGGGGTCAGCAATCAGCCCCAGCATTTT. This codes for CASSWGGVSNQPQHF.

The rearrangement joins TRBV2 to TRBJ2-7; D is unclear. CDR1 and CDR2 from the germline V gene are SNHLY and FYNNEI. The CDR3 is 14 amino acids. V was shortened by 4 bases and J by 6 bases, with 16 bases between the two germline ends. The CDR3 DNA reads TGTGCCAGCAGTGTCCTGCCTCAGTCCGGCGAGCAGTACTTC. Encoded protein: CASSVLPQSGEQYF. Complete variable domain (other parts from reference TRBV2 and TRBJ2-7): EPEVTQTPSHQVTQMGQEVILRCVPISNHLYFYWYRQILGQKVEFLVSFYNNEISEKSEIFDDQFSVERPDGSNFTLKIRSTKLEDSAMYFCASSVLPQSGEQYFGPGTRLTVT.

This clonotype was observed a handful of times. The chain uses TRBV7-2 and TRBJ1-1, with 7 positions matching TRBD1. The CDR3 loop spans 14 amino acids. V trimming: 5 bases; J trimming: 4 bases; junction bases outside the gene matches: 7. Germline V lookup: CDR1 SGHTA, CDR2 FQGNSA. CDR3 sequence (DNA): TGTGCCAGCAGCAAATCCAGGGGGGTCACTGAAGCTTTCTTT. This gives the protein CASSKSRGVTEAFF.

J is TRBJ2-3 and V is TRBV7-2, with D maybe TRBD1 (5 bases). Germline V gives CDR1 SGHTA, CDR2 FQGNSA. The germline V and J ends were trimmed by 4 bases and 6 bases, with 11 bases remaining between them. The CDR3 runs 13 residues. CDR3 protein: CASSYRPTDTQYF. The DNA for the CDR3 is TGTGCCAGCAGCTACAGGCCGACCGATACGCAGTATTTT.

In this sample, this clonotype turned up many times. The chain joins TRBV7-2 to TRBJ1-1; no clear D gene. Trimming took off 2 bases at V and 11 bases at J, with 18 bases between the two ends. The CDR3 is 14 amino acids. CDR1 is SGHTA and CDR2 is FQGNSA in the germline V gene. CDR3 amino acids: CASSLNRGVSEAFF. In nucleotides, the CDR3 is TGTGCCAGCAGCTTAAATAGAGGTGTGAGCGAGGCTTTCTTT.

This clonotype has only a few counts. The CDR3 sequence is CASSFYRGPEGEAFF. CDR3 sequence (DNA): TGTGCCAGTAGTTTCTACAGGGGACCCGAAGGTGAAGCTTTCTTT. The V gene is TRBV19, the J gene TRBJ1-1; 7 bases fit TRBD1. Trimming removed 5 bases from V and 7 bases from J; junction bases left unmatched: 13. The CDR3 spans 15 residues. The germline V gene has CDR1 LNHDA and CDR2 SQIVND (reference sequence). Filled out from reference TRBV19 and TRBJ1-1, the complete variable domain reads DGGITQSPKYLFRKEGQNVTLSCEQNLNHDAMYWYRQDPGQGLRLIYYSQIVNDFQKGDIAEGYSVSREKKESFPLTVTSAQKNPTAFYLCASSFYRGPEGEAFFGQGTRLTVV.

As to this clonotype: This may arise from a read error, as a much more abundant clone is one base away. V is TRBV2 and J is TRBJ2-7; D ambiguous. Looked up from germline, CDR1 is SNHLY and CDR2 is FYNNEI. Trimming took 4 bases from V and 2 from J, leaving 0 bases between them. The CDR3 extends over 10 amino acids. The CDR3 reads CASSAYEQYF. The DNA for the CDR3 is TGTGCCAGCAGTGCCTACGAGCAGTACTTC. The full variable domain, its missing parts supplied by reference TRBV2 and TRBJ2-7, is EPEVTQTPSHQVTQMGQEVILRCVPISNHLYFYWYRQILGQKVEFLVSFYNNEISEKSEIFDDQFSVERPDGSNFTLKIRSTKLEDSAMYFCASSAYEQYFGPGTRLTVT.

This clonotype was recorded at least ten times. V usage is TRBV20-1 and J usage is TRBJ2-6; D is unresolved. The CDR3 totals 13 residues. V lost 3 bases and J lost 2, with 5 bases in between. Germline CDR1 reads DFQATT; CDR2 reads SNEGSKA (reference sequence). CDR3 region: CSASFPGANVLTF. The CDR3 DNA sequence: TGCAGTGCTAGCTTCCCTGGGGCCAACGTCCTGACTTTC.

The table lists this clonotype with many counts. V and J are TRBV2 and TRBJ1-2; D uncertain. Germline V gene sequence: CDR1 SNHLY, CDR2 FYNNEI. Trimming removed 5 bases from V and 7 bases from J, with 17 bases in between. This CDR3 spans 14 amino acids. The CDR3 nucleotides read TGTGCCAGCAGTCAGACGGACCAAGGACTTGGCTACACCTTC. Encoded protein: CASSQTDQGLGYTF.

This clonotype appeared many times. The J gene is TRBJ2-1, the V gene TRBV29-1, with 7 nucleotides matching TRBD1. The length of the CDR3 is 12 residues. The germline CDR1 and CDR2 sequences are SQVTM and ANQGSEA. Unmatched junction bases numbered 3, after V lost 3 bases and J lost 7 bases. The CDR3, as DNA: TGCAGCGTTGAGGGGACAGTGAATGAGCAGTTCTTC. This gives the protein CSVEGTVNEQFF.

This clonotype occurred many times. This chain links TRBV27 with TRBJ2-2, with 7 bases fitting TRBD1. Germline V gene sequence: CDR1 MNHEY, CDR2 SMNVEV (reference sequence). V dropped 10 bases and J dropped 5; count of bases not matched to a gene: 10. CDR3 length: 14 residues. The CDR3 here is CATKGTDYTGELFF. The CDR3 DNA reads TGTGCCACTAAAGGGACAGACTATACCGGGGAGCTGTTTTTT.

This clonotype appeared many times. This chain connects TRBV5-1 to TRBJ2-1, with D tentatively TRBD1 (6 bases). V was shortened by 3 bases and J by 6 bases, with 16 bases between the two germline ends. The CDR3 length is 15 residues. Germline assignment: CDR1 SGHRS and CDR2 YFSETQ. The chain's CDR3 is CASSSRGRGGNEQFF. The DNA for the CDR3 is TGCGCCAGCAGCTCCAGGGGCAGGGGTGGCAATGAGCAGTTCTTC.

This clonotype was detected ten times or more. The chain couples TRBV12-3 or TRBV12-4 to TRBJ1-1, with no clear D. This CDR3 has 13 residues. The germline V and J ends were trimmed by 3 bases and 1 base, with 6 bases remaining between them. This CDR3 is CASSLWENTEAFF. In DNA form, the CDR3 reads TGTGCCAGCAGTTTGTGGGAGAACACTGAAGCTTTCTTT.

This clonotype has ten or more counts. The V call is TRBV19, the J call TRBJ2-1; D not resolved. CDR1 LNHDA and CDR2 SQIVND come from the germline V gene (reference sequence). This CDR3 has 13 residues. V shed 6 bases and J shed 2 bases, with 8 bases lying between them. Here the CDR3 DNA reads TGTGCCAGTAGCCTGACGACCTACAATGAGCAGTTCTTC. Residues: CASSLTTYNEQFF.

This clonotype appeared many times. The chain is built from TRBV7-2 and TRBJ1-1; D is possibly TRBD1 (6 bases). CDR1 and CDR2 from the germline V gene are SGHTA and FQGNSA. Trimming removed 1 base at V and 3 bases at J, with 15 bases between. The CDR3 covers 16 residues. CDR3 region: CASSLEAYGGYTEAFF. The CDR3 region has the DNA TGTGCCAGCAGCTTAGAGGCCTATGGGGGCTACACTGAAGCTTTCTTT.

This clonotype was seen ten or more times. The V and J genes are TRBV9 and TRBJ2-7, with unresolved D. This CDR3 contains 15 residues. With 0 bases removed from V and 5 bases from J, the gap between germline ends came to 15 bases. The germline V gene encodes CDR1 SGDLS and CDR2 YYNGEE. The CDR3 coding sequence is TGTGCCAGCAGCGTAGAACCCTCGTCTAGTAACGAGCAGTACTTC. Encoded protein: CASSVEPSSSNEQYF.

V and J are TRBV7-1 and TRBJ2-3, with 10 positions matching TRBD1. TRBV7-1 is an ORF, with its function uncertain. The CDR3 is made up of 22 amino acids. After removal of 3 bases from V and 0 bases from J, the junction contained 21 bases not matched to a gene. The CDR3 DNA reads TGTGCCAGCAGCTCCCGGGACAGGGGCTGGGGGGGGGCTAGCGGGAGCACAGATACGCAGTATTTT. Encoded protein: CASSSRDRGWGGASGSTDTQYF.

This clonotype was picked up many times. The chain uses TRBV4-1 and TRBJ2-5; 13 nucleotides match TRBD2. Germline CDR1 and CDR2: MGHRA and YSYEKL. The CDR3 totals 15 residues. V shed 3 bases and J 4 bases; nucleotides not matched to a gene: 2. For the CDR3, the DNA is TGCGCCAGCAGCCACGGGACTAGCGGGGTAGAGACCCAGTACTTC. Translation gives CASSHGTSGVETQYF.

This clonotype has only a few counts. The rearrangement uses TRBV12-3 or TRBV12-4 and TRBJ2-4; D may be TRBD2 (6 bases). Trimming removed 8 bases from V and 1 base from J, with 18 bases in between. The CDR3 extends over 16 amino acids. CDR3 bases: TGTGCCAGCGGGGTTTCTTCGGGAGATGCCAAAAACATTCAGTACTTC. Amino acid sequence: CASGVSSGDAKNIQYF.

V usage is TRBV18 and J usage is TRBJ2-2; D gene ambiguous. Trimming removed 3 bases from V and 4 bases from J, with 15 bases in between. This CDR3 has 16 residues. CDR1 KGHSH and CDR2 LQKENI come from the germline V gene. The CDR3, as DNA: TGTGCCAGCTCACCTAGCACCCGCAGGTCCACCGGGGAGCTGTTTTTT. It translates to CASSPSTRRSTGELFF.

This clonotype was seen at least ten times. The V call is TRBV20-1, the J call TRBJ2-5; maybe TRBD1 (5 bases). This CDR3 has 12 amino acids. Trimming took off 5 bases at V and 4 bases at J, with 11 bases between the two ends. Germline V gene sequence: CDR1 DFQATT, CDR2 SNEGSKA (reference sequence). The CDR3 nucleotides are TGCAGTGCTGAAGCAGGGATAGAGACCCAGTACTTC. It codes for CSAEAGIETQYF.

This clonotype came up many times. The V and J genes are TRBV19 and TRBJ1-1; D gene unclear. CDR1 is LNHDA and CDR2 is SQIVND in the germline V gene (reference sequence). Trimming stripped 3 bases from V and 1 base from J, with 6 bases between. The CDR3 covers 13 residues. The CDR3, as DNA: TGTGCCAGTAGTATTTTACAGAACACTGAAGCTTTCTTT. This translates into CASSILQNTEAFF. Full variable domain (remainder filled in from reference TRBV19 and TRBJ1-1): DGGITQSPKYLFRKEGQNVTLSCEQNLNHDAMYWYRQDPGQGLRLIYYSQIVNDFQKGDIAEGYSVSREKKESFPLTVTSAQKNPTAFYLCASSILQNTEAFFGQGTRLTVV.